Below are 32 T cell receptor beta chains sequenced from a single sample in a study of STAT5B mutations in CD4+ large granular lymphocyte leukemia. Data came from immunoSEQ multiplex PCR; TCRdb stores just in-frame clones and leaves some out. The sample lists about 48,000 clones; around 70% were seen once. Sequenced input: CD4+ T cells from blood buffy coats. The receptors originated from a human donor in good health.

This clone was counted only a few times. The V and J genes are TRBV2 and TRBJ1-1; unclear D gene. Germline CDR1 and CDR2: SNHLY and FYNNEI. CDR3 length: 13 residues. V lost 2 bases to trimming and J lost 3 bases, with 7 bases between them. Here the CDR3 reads CASSEIADTEAFF. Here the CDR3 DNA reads TGTGCCAGCAGTGAAATCGCGGACACTGAAGCTTTCTTT.

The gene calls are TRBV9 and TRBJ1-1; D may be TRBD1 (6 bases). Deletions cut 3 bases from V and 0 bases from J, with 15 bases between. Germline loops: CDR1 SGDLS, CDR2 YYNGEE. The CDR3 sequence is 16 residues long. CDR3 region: CASSGGGAPMNTEAFF. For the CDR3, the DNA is TGTGCCAGCAGCGGCGGGGGGGCGCCTATGAACACTGAAGCTTTCTTT. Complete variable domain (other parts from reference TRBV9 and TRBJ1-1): DSGVTQTPKHLITATGQRVTLRCSPRSGDLSVYWYQQSLDQGLQFLIQYYNGEERAKGNILERFSAQQFPDLHSELNLSSLELGDSALYFCASSGGGAPMNTEAFFGQGTRLTVV.

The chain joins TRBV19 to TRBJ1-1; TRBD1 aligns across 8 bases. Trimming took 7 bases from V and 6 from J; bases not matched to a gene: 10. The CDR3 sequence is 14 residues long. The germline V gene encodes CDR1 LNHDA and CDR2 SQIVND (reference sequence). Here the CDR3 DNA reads TGTGCCAGTATCCAGGGGGCGGGAAGCTCTGAAGCTTTCTTT. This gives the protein CASIQGAGSSEAFF.

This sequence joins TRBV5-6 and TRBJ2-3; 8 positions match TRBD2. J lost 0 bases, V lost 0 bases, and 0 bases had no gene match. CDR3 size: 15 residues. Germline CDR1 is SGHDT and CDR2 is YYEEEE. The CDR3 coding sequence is TGTGCCAGCAGCTTGGCGGGGGGGAGCACAGATACGCAGTATTTT. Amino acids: CASSLAGGSTDTQYF.

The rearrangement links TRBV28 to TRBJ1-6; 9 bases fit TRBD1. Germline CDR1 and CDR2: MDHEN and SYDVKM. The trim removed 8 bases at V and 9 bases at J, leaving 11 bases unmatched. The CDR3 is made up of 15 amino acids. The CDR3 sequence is CASDPRTGEGSPLHF. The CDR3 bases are TGTGCCAGCGACCCCAGGACAGGGGAAGGTTCACCCCTCCACTTT. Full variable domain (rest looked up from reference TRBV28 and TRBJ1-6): DVKVTQSSRYLVKRTGEKVFLECVQDMDHENMFWYRQDPGLGLRLIYFSYDVKMKEKGDIPEGYSVSREKKERFSLILESASTNQTSMYLCASDPRTGEGSPLHFGNGTRLTVT.

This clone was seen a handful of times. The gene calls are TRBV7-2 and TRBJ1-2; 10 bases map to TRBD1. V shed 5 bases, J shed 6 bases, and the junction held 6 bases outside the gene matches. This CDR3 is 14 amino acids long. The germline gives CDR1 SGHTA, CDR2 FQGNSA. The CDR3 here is CASSARQGADGYTF. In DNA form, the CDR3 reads TGTGCCAGCAGCGCCCGACAGGGGGCGGATGGCTACACCTTC.

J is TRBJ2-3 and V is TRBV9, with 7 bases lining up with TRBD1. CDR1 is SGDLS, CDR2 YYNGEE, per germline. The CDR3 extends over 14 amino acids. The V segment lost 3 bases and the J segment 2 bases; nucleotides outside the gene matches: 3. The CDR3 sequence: CASSGGQPTDTQYF. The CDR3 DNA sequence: TGTGCCAGCAGCGGGGGACAGCCCACAGATACGCAGTATTTT.

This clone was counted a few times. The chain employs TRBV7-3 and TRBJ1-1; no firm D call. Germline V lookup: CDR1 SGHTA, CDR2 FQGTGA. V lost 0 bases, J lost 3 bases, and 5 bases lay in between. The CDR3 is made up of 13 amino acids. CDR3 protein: CASSLTQDTEAFF. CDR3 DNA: TGTGCCAGCAGCTTAACGCAGGACACTGAAGCTTTCTTT.

The CDR3 is CASSLPRGGGGLRTDTQYF. The CDR3 DNA is TGTGCCAGCAGCCTCCCCCGGGGGGGCGGGGGACTACGCACAGATACGCAGTATTTT. V gene TRBV7-9 combines with J gene TRBJ2-3, with TRBD2 matching 8 bases. Germline V gene lookup returns CDR1 SEHNR and CDR2 FQNEAQ (reference sequence). The CDR3 sequence is 19 residues long. The V and J ends lost 5 bases and 1 base, in that order; junction bases with no gene match: 17.

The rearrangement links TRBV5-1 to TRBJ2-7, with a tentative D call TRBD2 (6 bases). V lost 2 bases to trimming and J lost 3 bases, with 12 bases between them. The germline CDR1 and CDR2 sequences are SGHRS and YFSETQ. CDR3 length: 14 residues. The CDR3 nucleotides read TGCGCCAGCAGCTTCCTGGAGGGTGGCTACGAGCAGTACTTC. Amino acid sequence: CASSFLEGGYEQYF.

CDR3 sequence reads: CASSLGLKQGGETQYF. The CDR3 DNA is TGTGCCAGCAGCTTGGGTTTGAAACAGGGAGGTGAGACCCAGTACTTC. The V gene is TRBV13, the J gene TRBJ2-5; D might be TRBD1 or TRBD2, each matching 6 bases. From germline, CDR1 is PRHDT and CDR2 FYEKMQ (reference sequence). The V end lost 3 bases, the J end lost 5 bases, and 19 bases lay between the germline ends. There are 16 residues in the CDR3.

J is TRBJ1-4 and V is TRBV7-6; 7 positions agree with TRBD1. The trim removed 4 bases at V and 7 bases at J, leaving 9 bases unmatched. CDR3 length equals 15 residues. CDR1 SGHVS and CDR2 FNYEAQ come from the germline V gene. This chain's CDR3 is CASSSSPTGFEKLFF. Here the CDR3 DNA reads TGTGCCAGCAGCTCATCCCCGACAGGGTTTGAAAAACTGTTTTTT.

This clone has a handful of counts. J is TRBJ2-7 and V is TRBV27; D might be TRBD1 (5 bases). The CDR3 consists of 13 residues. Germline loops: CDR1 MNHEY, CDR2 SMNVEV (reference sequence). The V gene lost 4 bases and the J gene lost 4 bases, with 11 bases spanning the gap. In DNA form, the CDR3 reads TGTGCCAGCAGTTATCTCGACAGTTACGAGCAGTACTTC. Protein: CASSYLDSYEQYF.

Here the CDR3 DNA reads TGTGCCAGCTCCCTCGACAGGGGGGGTAATGAAAAACTGTTTTTT. It translates to CASSLDRGGNEKLFF. The chain recombines TRBV18 with TRBJ1-4, with 9 bases lining up with TRBD1. With V trimmed by 6 bases and J by 4 bases, 6 bases remained unmatched. The CDR3 loop spans 15 amino acids. CDR1 and CDR2 (germline): KGHSH, LQKENI. Variable domain in full (rest from reference TRBV18 and TRBJ1-4): NAGVMQNPRHLVRRRGQEARLRCSPMKGHSHVYWYRQLPEEGLKFMVYLQKENIIDESGMPKERFSAEFPKEGPSILRIQQVVRGDSAAYFCASSLDRGGNEKLFFGSGTQLSVL.

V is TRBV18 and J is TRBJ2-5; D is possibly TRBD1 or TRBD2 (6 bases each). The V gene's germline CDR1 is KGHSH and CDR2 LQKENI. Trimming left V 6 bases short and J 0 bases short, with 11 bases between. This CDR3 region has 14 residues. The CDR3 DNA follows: TGTGCCAGCTCGCGCGGGACAAACCAAGAGACCCAGTACTTC. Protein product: CASSRGTNQETQYF.

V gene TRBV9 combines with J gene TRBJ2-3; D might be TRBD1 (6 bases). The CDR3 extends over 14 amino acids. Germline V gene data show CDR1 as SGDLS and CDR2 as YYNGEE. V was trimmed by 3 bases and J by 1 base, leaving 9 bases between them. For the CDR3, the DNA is TGTGCCAGCAGCGGGGGGCCCCGCACAGATACGCAGTATTTT. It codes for CASSGGPRTDTQYF.

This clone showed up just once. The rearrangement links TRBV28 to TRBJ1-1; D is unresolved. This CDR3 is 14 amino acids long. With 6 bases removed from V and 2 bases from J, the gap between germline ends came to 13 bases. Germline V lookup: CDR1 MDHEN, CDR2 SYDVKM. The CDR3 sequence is CASSPPGLNTEAFF. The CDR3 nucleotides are TGTGCCAGCAGCCCTCCTGGCCTAAACACTGAAGCTTTCTTT.

As DNA, the CDR3 is TGTGCCAGCAGCTTAAACGCAGGCGGGGGAGGGTACGAGCAGTACTTC. It codes for CASSLNAGGGGYEQYF. The chain links TRBV7-2 to TRBJ2-7, with TRBD2 identical over 7 bases. Germline lookup yields CDR1 SGHTA and CDR2 FQGNSA. CDR3 length: 16 residues. Losses at the gene ends were 2 bases for V and 4 bases for J; bases not matched to a gene: 11.

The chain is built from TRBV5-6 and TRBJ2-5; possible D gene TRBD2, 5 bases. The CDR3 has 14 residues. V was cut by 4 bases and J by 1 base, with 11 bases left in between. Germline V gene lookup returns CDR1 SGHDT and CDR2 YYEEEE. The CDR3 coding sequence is TGTGCCAGCAGCGATCCGGGAACCCAAGAGACCCAGTACTTC. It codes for CASSDPGTQETQYF.

For the CDR3, the DNA is TGTGCCTGGAGTGCTGGGGTCCTCACAGATACGCAGTATTTT. Protein sequence: CAWSAGVLTDTQYF. The chain links TRBV30 to TRBJ2-3; D call uncertain. Trimming took off 1 base at V and 2 bases at J, with 10 bases between the two ends. Germline CDR1 reads GTSNPN; CDR2 reads SVGIG (reference sequence). The CDR3 has 14 residues.

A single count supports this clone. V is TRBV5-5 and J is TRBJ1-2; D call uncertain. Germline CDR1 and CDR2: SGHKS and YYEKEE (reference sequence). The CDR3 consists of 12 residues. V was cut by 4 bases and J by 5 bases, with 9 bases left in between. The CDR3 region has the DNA TGTGCCAGCAGCCGCACAGAATATGGCTACACCTTC. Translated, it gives CASSRTEYGYTF.

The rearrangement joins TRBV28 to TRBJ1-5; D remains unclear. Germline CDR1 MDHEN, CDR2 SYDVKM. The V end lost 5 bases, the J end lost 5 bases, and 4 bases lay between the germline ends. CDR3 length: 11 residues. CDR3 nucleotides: TGTGCCAGCAGTATCGATCAGCCCCAGCATTTT. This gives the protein CASSIDQPQHF.

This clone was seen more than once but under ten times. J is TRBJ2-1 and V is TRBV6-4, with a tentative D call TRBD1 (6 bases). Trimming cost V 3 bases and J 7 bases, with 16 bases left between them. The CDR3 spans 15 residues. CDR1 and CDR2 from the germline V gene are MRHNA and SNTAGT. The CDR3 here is CASSEPGRGVNEQFF. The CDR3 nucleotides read TGTGCCAGCAGTGAACCCGGCAGGGGAGTTAATGAGCAGTTCTTC.

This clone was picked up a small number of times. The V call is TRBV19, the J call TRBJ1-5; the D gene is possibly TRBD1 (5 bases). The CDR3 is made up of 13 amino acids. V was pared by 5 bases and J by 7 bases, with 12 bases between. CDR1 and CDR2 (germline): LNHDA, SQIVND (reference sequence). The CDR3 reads CASSLQGGQPQHF. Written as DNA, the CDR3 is TGTGCCAGTAGTTTGCAGGGCGGCCAGCCCCAGCATTTT.

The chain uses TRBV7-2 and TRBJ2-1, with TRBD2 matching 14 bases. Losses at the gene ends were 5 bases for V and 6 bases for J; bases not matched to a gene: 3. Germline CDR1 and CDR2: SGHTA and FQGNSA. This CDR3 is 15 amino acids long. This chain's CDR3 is CASSPGTSGGNEQFF. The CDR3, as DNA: TGTGCCAGCAGCCCTGGGACTAGCGGGGGCAATGAGCAGTTCTTC.

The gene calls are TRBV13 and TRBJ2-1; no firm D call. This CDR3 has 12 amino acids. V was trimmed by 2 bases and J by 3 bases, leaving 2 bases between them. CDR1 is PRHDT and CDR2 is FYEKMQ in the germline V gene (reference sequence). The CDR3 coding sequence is TGTGCCAGCAGCTTAAACTACAATGAGCAGTTCTTC. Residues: CASSLNYNEQFF.

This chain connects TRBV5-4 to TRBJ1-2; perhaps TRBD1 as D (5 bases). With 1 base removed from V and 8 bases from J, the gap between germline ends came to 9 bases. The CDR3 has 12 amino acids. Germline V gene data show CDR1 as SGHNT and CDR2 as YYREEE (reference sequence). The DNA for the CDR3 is TGTGCCAGCAGCTTGTTGGGGGACGGCTACACCTTC. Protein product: CASSLLGDGYTF.

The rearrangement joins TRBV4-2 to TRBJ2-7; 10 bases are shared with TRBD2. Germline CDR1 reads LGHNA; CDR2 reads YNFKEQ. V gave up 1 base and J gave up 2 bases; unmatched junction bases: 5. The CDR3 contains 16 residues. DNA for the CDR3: TGTGCCAGCAGCCAAGGGGTTAGCGGGGGGACCTACGAGCAGTACTTC. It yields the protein CASSQGVSGGTYEQYF.

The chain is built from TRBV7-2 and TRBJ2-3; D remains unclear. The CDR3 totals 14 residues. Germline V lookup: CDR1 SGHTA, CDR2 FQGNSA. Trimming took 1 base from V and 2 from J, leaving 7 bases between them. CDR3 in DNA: TGTGCCAGCAGCTTAGGCCTTTACACAGATACGCAGTATTTT. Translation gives CASSLGLYTDTQYF.

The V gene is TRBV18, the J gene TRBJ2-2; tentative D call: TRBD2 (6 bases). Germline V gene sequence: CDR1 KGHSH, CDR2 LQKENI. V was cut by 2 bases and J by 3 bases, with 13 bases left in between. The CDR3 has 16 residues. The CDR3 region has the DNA TGTGCCAGCTCACCAATGACTAGGGGCCACACCGGGGAGCTGTTTTTT. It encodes CASSPMTRGHTGELFF.

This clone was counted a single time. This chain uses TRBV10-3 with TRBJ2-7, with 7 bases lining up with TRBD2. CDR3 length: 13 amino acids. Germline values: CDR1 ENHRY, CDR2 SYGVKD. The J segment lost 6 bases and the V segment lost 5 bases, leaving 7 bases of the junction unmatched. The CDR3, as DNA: TGTGCCATCAGTCGGCAGGGCGGGGGCGAGCAGTACTTC. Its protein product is CAISRQGGGEQYF.

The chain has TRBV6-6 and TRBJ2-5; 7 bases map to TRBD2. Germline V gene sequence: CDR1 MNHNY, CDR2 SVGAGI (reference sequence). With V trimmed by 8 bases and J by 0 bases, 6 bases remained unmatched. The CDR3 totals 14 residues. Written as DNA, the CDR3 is TGTGCCAGCTCCTGGGGAGGGGACCAAGAGACCCAGTACTTC. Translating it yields CASSWGGDQETQYF.